This note documents a single T cell receptor (beta chain) sequence. Its antigen is undetermined. The culture ran for roughly ten days before CD4+ T cells were isolated. Participants each got two BNT162b2 or mRNA-1273 vaccine doses. This sample was included in a study of vaccination effects on CD4 cells after COVID-19. The overall study: They grew a few million PBMC in each well, adding 7.5 to 10 IU/ml IL-2 and 10 ug/ml peptides. The study, taken as a whole, reports: Cross-reactivity toward common cold coronaviruses was confined to only 1 of 255 vaccine-induced clones in healthy vaccinees.

The CDR3 loop spans 14 amino acids. CDR1 MNHEY and CDR2 SVGAGI come from the germline V gene. Trimming pared 6 bases from V and 4 bases from J, leaving 16 bases between. Libraries were prepared by immunoSEQ multiplex PCR; TCRdb keeps only in-frame clonotypes and omits some of them. The table shows around 47,000 clones, with approximately 70% occurring only once. The chain couples TRBV6-5 to TRBJ2-7; D is perhaps TRBD2 (5 bases). The sample consisted of CD4+ T cells from PBMCs cultured without peptide, taken after COVID-19 vaccination. The sequence was obtained from a human donor who received a COVID-19 vaccine. The CDR3 reads CASRKEWSGYEQYF. DNA of the CDR3: TGTGCCAGCAGGAAGGAGTGGTCGGGGTACGAGCAGTACTTC.